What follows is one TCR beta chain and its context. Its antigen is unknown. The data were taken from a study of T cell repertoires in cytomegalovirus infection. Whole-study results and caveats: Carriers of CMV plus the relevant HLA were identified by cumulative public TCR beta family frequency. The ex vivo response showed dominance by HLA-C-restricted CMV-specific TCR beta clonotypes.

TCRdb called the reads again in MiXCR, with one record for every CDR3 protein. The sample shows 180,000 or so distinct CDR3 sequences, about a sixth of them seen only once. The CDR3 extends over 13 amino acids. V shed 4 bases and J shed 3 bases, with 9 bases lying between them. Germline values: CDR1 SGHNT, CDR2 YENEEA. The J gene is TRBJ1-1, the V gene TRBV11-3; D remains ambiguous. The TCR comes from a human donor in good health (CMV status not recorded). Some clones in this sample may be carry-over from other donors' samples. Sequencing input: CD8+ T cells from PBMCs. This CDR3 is CASSSRSHTEAFF. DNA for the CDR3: TGTGCCAGCAGCTCGAGGTCTCACACTGAAGCTTTCTTT.